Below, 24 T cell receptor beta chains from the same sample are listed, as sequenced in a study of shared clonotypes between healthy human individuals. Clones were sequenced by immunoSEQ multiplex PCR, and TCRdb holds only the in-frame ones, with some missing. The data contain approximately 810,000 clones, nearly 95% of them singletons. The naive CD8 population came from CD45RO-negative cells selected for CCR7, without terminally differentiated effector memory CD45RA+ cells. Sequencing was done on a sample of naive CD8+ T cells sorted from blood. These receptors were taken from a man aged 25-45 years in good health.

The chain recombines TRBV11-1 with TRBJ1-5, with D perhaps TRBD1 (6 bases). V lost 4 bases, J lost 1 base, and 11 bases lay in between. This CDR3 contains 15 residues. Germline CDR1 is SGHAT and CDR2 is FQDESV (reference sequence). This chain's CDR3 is CASSSTGWSNQPQHF. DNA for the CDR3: TGTGCCAGCAGCTCAACAGGGTGGAGCAATCAGCCCCAGCATTTT.

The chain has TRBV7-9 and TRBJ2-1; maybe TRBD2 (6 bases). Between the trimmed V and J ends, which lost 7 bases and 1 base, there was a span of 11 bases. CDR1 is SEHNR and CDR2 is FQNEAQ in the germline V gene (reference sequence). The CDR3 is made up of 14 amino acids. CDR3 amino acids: CASTTSSSYNEQFF. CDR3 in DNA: TGTGCCAGCACCACTAGCTCTTCCTACAATGAGCAGTTCTTC.

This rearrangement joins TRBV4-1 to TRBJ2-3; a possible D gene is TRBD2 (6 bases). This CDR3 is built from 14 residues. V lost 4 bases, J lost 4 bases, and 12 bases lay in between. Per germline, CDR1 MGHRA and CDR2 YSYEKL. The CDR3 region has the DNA TGCGCCAGCAGCCCCAGACTAGTGGCAGATACGCAGTATTTT. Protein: CASSPRLVADTQYF.

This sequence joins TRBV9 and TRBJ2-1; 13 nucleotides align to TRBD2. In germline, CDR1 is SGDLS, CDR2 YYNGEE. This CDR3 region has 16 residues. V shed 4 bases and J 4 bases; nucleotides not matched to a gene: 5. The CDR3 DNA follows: TGTGCCAGCAGCCTTGGGACTAGCGGGAAATACAATGAGCAGTTCTTC. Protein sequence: CASSLGTSGKYNEQFF.

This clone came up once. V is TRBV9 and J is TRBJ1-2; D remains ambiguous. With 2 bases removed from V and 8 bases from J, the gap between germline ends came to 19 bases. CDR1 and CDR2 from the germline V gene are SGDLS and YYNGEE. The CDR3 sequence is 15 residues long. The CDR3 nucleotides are TGTGCCAGCAGCGTTCTTGAAGACCCAACTATCGGCTACACCTTC. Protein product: CASSVLEDPTIGYTF.

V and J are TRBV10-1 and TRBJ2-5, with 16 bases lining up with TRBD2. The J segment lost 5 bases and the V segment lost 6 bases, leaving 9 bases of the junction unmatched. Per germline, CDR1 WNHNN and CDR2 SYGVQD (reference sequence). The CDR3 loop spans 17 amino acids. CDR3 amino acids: CASSSGTSGRVKETQYF. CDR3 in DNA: TGCGCCAGCAGCTCCGGGACTAGCGGGAGGGTTAAGGAGACCCAGTACTTC.

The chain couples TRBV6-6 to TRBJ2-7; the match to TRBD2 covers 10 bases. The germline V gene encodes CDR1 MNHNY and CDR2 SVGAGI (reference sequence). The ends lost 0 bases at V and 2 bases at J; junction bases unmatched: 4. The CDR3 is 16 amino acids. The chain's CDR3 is CASSYSTSGNTYEQYF. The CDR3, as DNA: TGTGCCAGCAGTTACTCAACTAGCGGGAATACCTACGAGCAGTACTTC.

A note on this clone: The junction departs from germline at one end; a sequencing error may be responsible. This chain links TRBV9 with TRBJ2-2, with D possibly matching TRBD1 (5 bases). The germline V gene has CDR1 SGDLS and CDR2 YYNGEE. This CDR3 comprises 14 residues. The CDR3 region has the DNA TGTGCCAGCAACGTAGGGGATCCGACCGGGGAGCTGTTTTTT. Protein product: CASNVGDPTGELFF.

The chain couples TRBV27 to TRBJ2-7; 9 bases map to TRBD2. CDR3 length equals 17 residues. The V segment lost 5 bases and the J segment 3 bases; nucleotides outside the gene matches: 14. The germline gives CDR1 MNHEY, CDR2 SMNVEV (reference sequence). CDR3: CASSDLRSAGGLYEQYF. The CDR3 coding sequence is TGTGCCAGCAGTGACCTAAGGTCAGCGGGAGGTCTCTACGAGCAGTACTTC.

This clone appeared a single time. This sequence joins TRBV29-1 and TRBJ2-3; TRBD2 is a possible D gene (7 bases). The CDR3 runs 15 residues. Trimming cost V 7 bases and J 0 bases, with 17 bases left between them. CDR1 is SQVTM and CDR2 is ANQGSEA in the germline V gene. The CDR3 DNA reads TGCAGCGCTGGAGGGAGGGGGTTGAGCACAGATACGCAGTATTTT. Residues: CSAGGRGLSTDTQYF.

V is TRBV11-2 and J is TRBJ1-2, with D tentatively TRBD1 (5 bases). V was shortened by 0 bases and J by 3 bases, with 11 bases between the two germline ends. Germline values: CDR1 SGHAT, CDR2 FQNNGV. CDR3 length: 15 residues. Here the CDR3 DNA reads TGTGCCAGCAGCTTAGAGGACATCTGGGACTATGGCTACACCTTC. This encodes CASSLEDIWDYGYTF.

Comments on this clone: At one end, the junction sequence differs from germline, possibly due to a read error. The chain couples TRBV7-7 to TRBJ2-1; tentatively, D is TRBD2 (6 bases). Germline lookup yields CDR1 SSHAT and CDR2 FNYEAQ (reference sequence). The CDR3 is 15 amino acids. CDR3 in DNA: TGTGCTAGCAGCTTAAGTTGGAGGGCGGGCAATGAGCAGTTCTTC. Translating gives CASSLSWRAGNEQFF.

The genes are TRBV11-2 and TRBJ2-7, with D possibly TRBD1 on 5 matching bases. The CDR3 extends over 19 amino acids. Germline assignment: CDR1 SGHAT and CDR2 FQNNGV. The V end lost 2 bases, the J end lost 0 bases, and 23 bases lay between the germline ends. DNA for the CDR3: TGTGCCAGCAGCTTACATTCATCTTTTGGACAACTCATCTCCTACGAGCAGTACTTC. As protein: CASSLHSSFGQLISYEQYF. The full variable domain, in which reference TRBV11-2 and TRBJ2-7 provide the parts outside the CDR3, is EAGVAQSPRYKIIEKRQSVAFWCNPISGHATLYWYQQILGQGPKLLIQFQNNGVVDDSQLPKDRFSAERLKGVDSTLKIQPAKLEDSAVYLCASSLHSSFGQLISYEQYFGPGTRLTVT.

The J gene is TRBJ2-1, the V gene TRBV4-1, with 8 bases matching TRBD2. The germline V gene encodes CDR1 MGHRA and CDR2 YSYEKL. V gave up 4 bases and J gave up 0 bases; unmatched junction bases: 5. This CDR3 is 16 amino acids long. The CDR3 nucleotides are TGCGCCAGCAGCCTTCGGCGGGAGGCCTCCTACAATGAGCAGTTCTTC. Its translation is CASSLRREASYNEQFF.

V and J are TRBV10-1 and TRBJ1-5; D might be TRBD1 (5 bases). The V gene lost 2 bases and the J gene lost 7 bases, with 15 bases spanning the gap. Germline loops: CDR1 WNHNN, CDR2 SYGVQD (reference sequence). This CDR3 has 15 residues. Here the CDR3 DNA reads TGCGCCAGCAGTGAGACAAGGGGAACGGGGCAGCCCCAGCATTTT. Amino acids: CASSETRGTGQPQHF.

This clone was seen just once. CDR3 sequence reads: CASSVVPTNEQFF. CDR3 DNA sequence: TGTGCCAGCAGCGTAGTCCCTACCAATGAGCAGTTCTTC. The chain links TRBV9 to TRBJ2-1; D gene unclear. CDR3 length: 13 residues. Trimming cost V 0 bases and J 6 bases, with 7 bases left between them. Per the germline V gene, CDR1 is SGDLS and CDR2 is YYNGEE.

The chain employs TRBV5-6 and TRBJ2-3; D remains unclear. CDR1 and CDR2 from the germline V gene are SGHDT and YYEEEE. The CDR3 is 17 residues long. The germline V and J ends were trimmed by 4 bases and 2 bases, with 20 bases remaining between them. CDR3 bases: TGTGCCAGCAGCCCGGAAGCAGACGACCCAGACACAGATACGCAGTATTTT. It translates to CASSPEADDPDTDTQYF.

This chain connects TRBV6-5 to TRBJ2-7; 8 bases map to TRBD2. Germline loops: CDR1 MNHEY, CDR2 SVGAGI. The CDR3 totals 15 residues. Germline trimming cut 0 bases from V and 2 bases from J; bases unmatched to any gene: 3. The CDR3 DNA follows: TGTGCCAGCAGTTACTCACTAGCGGATACCTACGAGCAGTACTTC. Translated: CASSYSLADTYEQYF.

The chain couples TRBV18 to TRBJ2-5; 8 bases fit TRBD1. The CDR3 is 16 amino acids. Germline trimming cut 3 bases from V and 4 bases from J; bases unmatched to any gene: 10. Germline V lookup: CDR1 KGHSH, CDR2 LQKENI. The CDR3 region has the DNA TGTGCCAGCTCACCTATACAGGGGGTAAGAGGAGAGACCCAGTACTTC. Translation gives CASSPIQGVRGETQYF.

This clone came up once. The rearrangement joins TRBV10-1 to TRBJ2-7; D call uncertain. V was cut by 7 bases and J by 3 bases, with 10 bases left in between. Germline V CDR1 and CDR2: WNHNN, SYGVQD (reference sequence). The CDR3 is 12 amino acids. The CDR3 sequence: CASTRVRYEQYF. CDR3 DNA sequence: TGCGCCAGCACTAGGGTTCGCTACGAGCAGTACTTC.

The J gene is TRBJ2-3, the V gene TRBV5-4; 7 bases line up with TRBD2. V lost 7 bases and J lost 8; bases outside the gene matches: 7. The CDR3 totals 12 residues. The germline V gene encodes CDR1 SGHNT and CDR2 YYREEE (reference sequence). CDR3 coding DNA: TGTGCCAGCCGCCCGATAGCGGGTACGCAGTATTTT. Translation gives CASRPIAGTQYF. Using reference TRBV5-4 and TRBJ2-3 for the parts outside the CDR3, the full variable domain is ETGVTQSPTHLIKTRGQQVTLRCSSQSGHNTVSWYQQALGQGPQFIFQYYREEENGRGNFPPRFSGLQFPNYSSELNVNALELDDSALYLCASRPIAGTQYFGPGTRLTVL.

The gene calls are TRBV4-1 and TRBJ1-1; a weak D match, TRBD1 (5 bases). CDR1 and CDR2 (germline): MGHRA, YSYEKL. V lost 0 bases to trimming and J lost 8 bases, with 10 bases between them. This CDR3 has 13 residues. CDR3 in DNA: TGCGCCAGCAGCCAAGAAGGGGCAGGGGAAGCTTTCTTT. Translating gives CASSQEGAGEAFF.

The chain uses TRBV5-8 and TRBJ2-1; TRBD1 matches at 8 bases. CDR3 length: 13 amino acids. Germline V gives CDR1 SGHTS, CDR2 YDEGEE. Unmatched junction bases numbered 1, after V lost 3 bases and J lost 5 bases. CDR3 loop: CASSSGQDNEQFF. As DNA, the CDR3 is TGTGCCAGCAGCTCGGGACAGGACAATGAGCAGTTCTTC.

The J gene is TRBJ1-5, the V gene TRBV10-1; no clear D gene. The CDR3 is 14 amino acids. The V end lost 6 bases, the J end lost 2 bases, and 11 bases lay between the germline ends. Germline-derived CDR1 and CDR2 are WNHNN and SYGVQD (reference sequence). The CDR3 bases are TGCGCCAGCAGCAAAGACAACTGCAATCAGCCCCAGCATTTT. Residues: CASSKDNCNQPQHF.